These T cell receptor beta chains were read from a single sample in a study of response to subunit inactivated influenza vaccine. TCRdb redid the calling of the RT-PCR reads with MiXCR, one entry per CDR3 protein. The sample includes around 580,000 distinct CDR3 sequences, around 15% of them seen just once. Material: PBMCs from blood, obtained 12 days after vaccination. These receptors originate from a man aged 45-65 years who received an inactivated influenza vaccine. Each CDR3 is given with its conserved first and last residue. A D gene is named only where the DNA matches it firmly.

CDR3aa,d_gene,v_gene
CASSQDTSRAGAPETQYF,TRBD2,TRBV3-1
CATSDLALGSGRANEQFF,TRBD2,TRBV24-1
CASSPTDTEQFF,.,TRBV9
CASSLGGIISPLHF,.,TRBV5-1
CASSPQGAQTEAFF,TRBD1,TRBV7-9
CASSLFLRQGPRDTQYF,TRBD1,TRBV7-9
CASKPENTEAFF,.,TRBV2
CSVEDSGLAYEQYF,.,TRBV29-1
CSARDRPAMNTEAFF,.,TRBV20-1
CASSFIQAGELFF,.,TRBV28
CASSSTVRDYNEQFF,.,TRBV7-9
CASRPTQGALGNEQFF,TRBD1,TRBV5-1
CASGISTYEQYF,.,TRBV2
CASSTQVAAGYTF,.,TRBV14
CASSRIGQGAEKLFF,TRBD1,TRBV7-9
CSATADRVVTYEQYF,TRBD1,TRBV20-1
CASSLARREVQYF,.,TRBV7-8
CASSLGPAGVNTEAFF,.,TRBV7-2
CASTRDSYNEQFF,TRBD1,TRBV6-4
CASSLGDRGRNGYTF,TRBD1,TRBV7-9
CASSPRAVRNEQYF,.,TRBV18
CASSLEFQGGGTEAFF,.,TRBV5-1
CASSHRDRGFGANVLTF,TRBD1,TRBV3-1
CASRPQGSRYEQYF,.,TRBV2
CAATGNEQYF,.,TRBV30
CASSRTAAGDIQYF,.,TRBV6-2/TRBV6-3
CASRKMTGMGETQYF,.,TRBV5-1
CASSPGPNTGELFF,.,TRBV5-1
CASSLGPTASGNNSPLHF,.,TRBV5-1
CAISEAGTTYTQYF,TRBD2,TRBV10-3
CASRTFTGPNSPLHF,.,TRBV28
CASSVRGQSTDTQYF,TRBD1,TRBV5-6
CASTFRGWGTDTQYF,.,TRBV6-2/TRBV6-3
CSVRTGDRTYEQYF,TRBD1,TRBV29-1
CASSSASGSENIQYF,TRBD2,TRBV5-1
CASSLRGLPYGYTF,TRBD1,TRBV7-2
CASSGIQGANPYEQYF,TRBD1,TRBV5-6
CASSPGTSGSDYNEQFF,TRBD2,TRBV7-9
CATQGVNTEAFF,.,TRBV12-3/TRBV12-4
CAITEGAGYTF,TRBD1,TRBV10-3
CASSLTPSGANGELFF,.,TRBV7-2
CASSQPGLRMETQYF,TRBD2,TRBV6-2/TRBV6-3
CASSSVAGGAADTQYF,.,TRBV5-1
CASSLREVGRGNEQYF,.,TRBV27
CAWSGRGDPYEQYF,TRBD2,TRBV30
CASSGDTSNEKLFF,.,TRBV10-2
CASSLMGGHTIYF,.,TRBV7-9
CASGLVIGREQETQYF,.,TRBV12-5
CASSRGAGGREQYF,TRBD1,TRBV3-1
CSARDVMGAAYNEQFF,.,TRBV20-1
CASSRTSGGRGKNIQYF,TRBD2,TRBV5-1